This TCR beta chain was identified during a study of CD8+ T cells in alopecia areata. RNA extraction was followed by reverse transcription into cDNA, which acted as the sequencing template. The table came from immunoSEQ multiplex PCR; TCRdb's copy has only in-frame clones and leaves some out. The table shows around 97,000 clones, with around 59% occurring only once. The germline gives CDR1 KGHSH, CDR2 LQKENI. Losses at the gene ends were 2 bases for V and 2 bases for J; bases not matched to a gene: 2. This CDR3 comprises 14 residues. This sequence originates from a human donor in good health. The sample taken for sequencing was CD4+ T cells sorted from blood. This chain connects TRBV18 to TRBJ1-2, with 7 bases that match TRBD1. The CDR3 DNA follows: TGTGCCAGCTCACCAGAACAGGGGAACTATGGCTACACCTTC. Translating it yields CASSPEQGNYGYTF.